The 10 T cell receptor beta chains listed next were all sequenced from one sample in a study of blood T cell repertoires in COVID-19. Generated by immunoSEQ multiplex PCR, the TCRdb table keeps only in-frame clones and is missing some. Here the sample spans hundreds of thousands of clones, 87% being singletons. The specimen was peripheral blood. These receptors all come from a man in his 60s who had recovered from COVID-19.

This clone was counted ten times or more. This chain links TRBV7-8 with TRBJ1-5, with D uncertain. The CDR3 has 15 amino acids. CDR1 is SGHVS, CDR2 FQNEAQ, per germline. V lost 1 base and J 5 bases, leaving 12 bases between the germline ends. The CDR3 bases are TGTGCCAGCAGCTTAGAATTGAGGTCCCATCAGCCCCAGCATTTT. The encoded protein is CASSLELRSHQPQHF.

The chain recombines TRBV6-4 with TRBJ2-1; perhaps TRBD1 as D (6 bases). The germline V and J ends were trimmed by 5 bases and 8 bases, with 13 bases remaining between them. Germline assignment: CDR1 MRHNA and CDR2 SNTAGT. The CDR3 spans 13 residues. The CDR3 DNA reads TGTGCCAGCAGTACAGGGTTGGTTGATGAGCAGTTCTTC. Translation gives CASSTGLVDEQFF.

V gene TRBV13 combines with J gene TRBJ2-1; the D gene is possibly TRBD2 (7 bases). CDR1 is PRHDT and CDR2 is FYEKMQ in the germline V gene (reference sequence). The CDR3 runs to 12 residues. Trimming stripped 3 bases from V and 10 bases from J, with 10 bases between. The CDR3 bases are TGTGCCAGCAGCTTCGGGGGGCGGGAGCAGTTCTTC. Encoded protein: CASSFGGREQFF.

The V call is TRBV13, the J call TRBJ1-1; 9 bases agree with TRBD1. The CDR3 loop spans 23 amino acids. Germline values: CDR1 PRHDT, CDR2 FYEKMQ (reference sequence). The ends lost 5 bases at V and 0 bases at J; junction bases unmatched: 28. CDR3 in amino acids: CASSKLTRTGTGRGVYMNTEAFF. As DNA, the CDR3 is TGTGCCAGCAGCAAACTAACCCGCACCGGGACAGGGAGAGGGGTCTATATGAACACTGAAGCTTTCTTT.

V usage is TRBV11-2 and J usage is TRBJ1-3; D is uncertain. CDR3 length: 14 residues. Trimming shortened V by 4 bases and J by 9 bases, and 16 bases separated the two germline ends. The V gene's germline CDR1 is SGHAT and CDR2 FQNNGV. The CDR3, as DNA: TGTGCCAGCAGCTGGATAAGAGGGAGCGGCACCATATATTTT. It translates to CASSWIRGSGTIYF.

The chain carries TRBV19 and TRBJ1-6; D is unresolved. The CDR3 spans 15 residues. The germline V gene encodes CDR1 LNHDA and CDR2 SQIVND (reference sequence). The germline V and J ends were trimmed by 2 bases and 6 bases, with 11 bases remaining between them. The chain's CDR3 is CASSIFGAANSPLHF. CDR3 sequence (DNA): TGTGCCAGTAGTATATTCGGTGCTGCTAATTCACCCCTCCACTTT.

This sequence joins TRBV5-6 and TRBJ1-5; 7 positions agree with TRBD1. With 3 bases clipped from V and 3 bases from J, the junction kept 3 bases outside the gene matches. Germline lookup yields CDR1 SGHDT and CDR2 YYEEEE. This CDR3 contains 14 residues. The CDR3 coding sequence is TGTGCCAGCAGCTCGGGACAGAACAATCAGCCCCAGCATTTT. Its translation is CASSSGQNNQPQHF.

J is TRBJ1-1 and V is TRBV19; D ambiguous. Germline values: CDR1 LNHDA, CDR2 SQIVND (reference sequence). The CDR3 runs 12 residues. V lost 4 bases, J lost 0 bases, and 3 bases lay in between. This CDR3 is CASSTLNTEAFF. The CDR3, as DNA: TGTGCCAGTAGTACCTTGAACACTGAAGCTTTCTTT.

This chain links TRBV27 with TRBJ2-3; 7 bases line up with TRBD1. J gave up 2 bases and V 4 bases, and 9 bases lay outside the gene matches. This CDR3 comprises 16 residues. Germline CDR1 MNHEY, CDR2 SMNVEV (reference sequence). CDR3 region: CASSSADRAYTDTQYF. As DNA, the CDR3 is TGTGCCAGCAGTTCAGCCGACAGGGCTTACACAGATACGCAGTATTTT.

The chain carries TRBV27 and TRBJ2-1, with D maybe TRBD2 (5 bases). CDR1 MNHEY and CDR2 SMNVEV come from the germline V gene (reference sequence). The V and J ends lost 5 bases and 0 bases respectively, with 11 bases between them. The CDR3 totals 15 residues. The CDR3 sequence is CASSRGQPSYNEQFF. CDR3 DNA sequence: TGTGCCAGCAGTCGCGGGCAGCCCTCCTACAATGAGCAGTTCTTC.